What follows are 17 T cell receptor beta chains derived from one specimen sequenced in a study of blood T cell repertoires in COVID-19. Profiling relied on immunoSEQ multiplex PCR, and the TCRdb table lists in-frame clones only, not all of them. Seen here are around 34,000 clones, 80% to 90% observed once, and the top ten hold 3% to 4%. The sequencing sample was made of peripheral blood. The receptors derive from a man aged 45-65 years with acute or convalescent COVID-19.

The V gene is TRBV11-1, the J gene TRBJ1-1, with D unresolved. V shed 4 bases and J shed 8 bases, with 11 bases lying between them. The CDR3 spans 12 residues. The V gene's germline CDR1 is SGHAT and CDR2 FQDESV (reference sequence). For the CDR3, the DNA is TGTGCCAGCAGCTCCAACCGGGAAGAAGCTTTCTTT. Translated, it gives CASSSNREEAFF.

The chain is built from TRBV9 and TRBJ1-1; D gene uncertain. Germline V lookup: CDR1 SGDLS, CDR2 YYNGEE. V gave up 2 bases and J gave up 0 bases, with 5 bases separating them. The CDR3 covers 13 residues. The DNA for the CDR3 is TGTGCCAGCAGCGTGGCCGTGAACACTGAAGCTTTCTTT. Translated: CASSVAVNTEAFF.

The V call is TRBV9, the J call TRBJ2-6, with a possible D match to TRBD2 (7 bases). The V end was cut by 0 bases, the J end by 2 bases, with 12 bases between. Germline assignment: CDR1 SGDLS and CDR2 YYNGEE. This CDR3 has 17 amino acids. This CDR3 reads CASSVVRGGAGANVLTF. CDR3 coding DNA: TGTGCCAGCAGCGTAGTTAGGGGGGGCGCTGGGGCCAACGTCCTGACTTTC.

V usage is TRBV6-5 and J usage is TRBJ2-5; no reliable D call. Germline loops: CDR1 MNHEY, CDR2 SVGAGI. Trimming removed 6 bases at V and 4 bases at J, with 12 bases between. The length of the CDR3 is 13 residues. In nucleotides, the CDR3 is TGTGCCAGCAGCGCTACTCCGTCAGAGACCCAGTACTTC. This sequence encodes CASSATPSETQYF.

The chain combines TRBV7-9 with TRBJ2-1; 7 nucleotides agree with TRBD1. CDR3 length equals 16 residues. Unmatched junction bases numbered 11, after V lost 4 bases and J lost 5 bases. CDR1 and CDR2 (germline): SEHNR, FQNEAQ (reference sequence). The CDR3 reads CASSSVRGSNHNEQFF. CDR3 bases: TGTGCCAGCAGCTCCGTCAGGGGGTCGAACCACAATGAGCAGTTCTTC.

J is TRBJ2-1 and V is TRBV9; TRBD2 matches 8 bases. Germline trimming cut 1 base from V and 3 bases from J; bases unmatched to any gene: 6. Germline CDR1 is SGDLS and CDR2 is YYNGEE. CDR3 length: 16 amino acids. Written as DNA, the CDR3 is TGTGCCAGCAGCGTACTAGACGGGGGGGACTACAATGAGCAGTTCTTC. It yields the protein CASSVLDGGDYNEQFF.

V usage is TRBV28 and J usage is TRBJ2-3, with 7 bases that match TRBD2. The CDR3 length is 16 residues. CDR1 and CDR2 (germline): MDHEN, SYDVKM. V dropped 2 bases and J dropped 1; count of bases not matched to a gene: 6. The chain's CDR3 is CASSLTAGAGTDTQYF. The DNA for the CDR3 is TGTGCCAGCAGTTTAACGGCGGGAGCCGGCACAGATACGCAGTATTTT.

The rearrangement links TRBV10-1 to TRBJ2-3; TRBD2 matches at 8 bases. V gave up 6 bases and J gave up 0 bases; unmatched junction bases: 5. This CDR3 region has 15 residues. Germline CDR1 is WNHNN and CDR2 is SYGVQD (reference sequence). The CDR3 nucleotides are TGCGCCAGCAGCGAAGCGGGAGCTAGCACAGATACGCAGTATTTT. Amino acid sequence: CASSEAGASTDTQYF.

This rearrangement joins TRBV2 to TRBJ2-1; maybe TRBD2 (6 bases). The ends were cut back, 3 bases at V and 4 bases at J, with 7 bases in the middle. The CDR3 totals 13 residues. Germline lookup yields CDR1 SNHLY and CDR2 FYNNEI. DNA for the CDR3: TGTGCCAGCAGTGACGGGAGTTACAATGAGCAGTTCTTC. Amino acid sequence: CASSDGSYNEQFF.

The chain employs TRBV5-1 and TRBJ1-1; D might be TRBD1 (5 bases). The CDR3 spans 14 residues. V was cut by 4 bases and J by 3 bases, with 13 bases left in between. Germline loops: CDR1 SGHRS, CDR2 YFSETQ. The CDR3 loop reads CASSQGAGDTEAFF. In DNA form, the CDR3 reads TGCGCCAGCAGCCAGGGAGCGGGGGACACTGAAGCTTTCTTT.

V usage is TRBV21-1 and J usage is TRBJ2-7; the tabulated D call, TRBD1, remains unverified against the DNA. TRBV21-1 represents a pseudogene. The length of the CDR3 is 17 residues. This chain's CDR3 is CASSKGGDRGLPYEQYF. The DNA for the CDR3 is TGTGCCAGCAGCAAAGGGGGGGACAGGGGCCTCCCCTACGAGCAGTACTTC.

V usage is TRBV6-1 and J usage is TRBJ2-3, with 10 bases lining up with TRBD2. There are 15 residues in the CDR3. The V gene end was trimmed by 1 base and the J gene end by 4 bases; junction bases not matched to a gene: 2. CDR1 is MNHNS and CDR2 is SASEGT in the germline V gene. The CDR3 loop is CASSEEAGGPDTQYF. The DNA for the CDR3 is TGTGCCAGCAGTGAAGAAGCGGGAGGGCCAGATACGCAGTATTTT.

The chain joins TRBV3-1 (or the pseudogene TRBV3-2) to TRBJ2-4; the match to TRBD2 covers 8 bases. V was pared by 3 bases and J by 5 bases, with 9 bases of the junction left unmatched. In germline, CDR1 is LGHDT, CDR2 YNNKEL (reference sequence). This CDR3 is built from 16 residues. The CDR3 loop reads CASSHYWAGGQNIQYF. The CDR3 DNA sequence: TGTGCCAGCAGCCACTACTGGGCGGGAGGTCAAAACATTCAGTACTTC.

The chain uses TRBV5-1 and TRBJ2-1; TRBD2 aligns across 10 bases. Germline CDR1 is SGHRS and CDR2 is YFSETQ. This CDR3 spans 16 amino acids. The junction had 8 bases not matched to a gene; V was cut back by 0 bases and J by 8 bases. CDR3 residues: CASSLDFSGGRDEQFF. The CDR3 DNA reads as TGCGCCAGCAGCTTGGATTTTAGCGGGGGGCGCGATGAGCAGTTCTTC.

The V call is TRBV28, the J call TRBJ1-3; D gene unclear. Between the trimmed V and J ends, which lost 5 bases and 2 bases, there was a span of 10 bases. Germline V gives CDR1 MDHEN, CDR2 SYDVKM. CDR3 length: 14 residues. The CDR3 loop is CASSAPSAGNTIYF. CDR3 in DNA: TGTGCCAGCAGTGCTCCCTCGGCTGGAAACACCATATATTTT.

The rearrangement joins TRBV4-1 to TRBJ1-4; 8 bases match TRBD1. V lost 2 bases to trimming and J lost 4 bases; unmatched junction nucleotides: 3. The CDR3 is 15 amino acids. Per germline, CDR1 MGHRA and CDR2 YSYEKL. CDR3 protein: CASSQSGTGNEKLFF. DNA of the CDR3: TGCGCCAGCAGCCAATCCGGGACAGGTAATGAAAAACTGTTTTTT.

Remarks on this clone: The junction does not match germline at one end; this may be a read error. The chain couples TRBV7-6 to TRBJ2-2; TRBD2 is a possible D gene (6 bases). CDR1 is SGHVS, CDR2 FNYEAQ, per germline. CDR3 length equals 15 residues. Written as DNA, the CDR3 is TGTGCCAGCAGATTAGGGCTCACGGGGGCCGGGGAGCTGTTTTTT. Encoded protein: CASRLGLTGAGELFF.